This record looks at one T cell receptor beta chain sequence and its context. The antigen is unknown. Trimming left V 4 bases short and J 1 base short, with 7 bases between. CDR3 length: 13 amino acids. Germline loops: CDR1 SGHAT, CDR2 FQNNGV. The entry originates in a study of identical twins. Findings of the study overall: The same donors were not followed; conclusions instead depended on cross-sectional statistical analysis. Twins showed weaker excess sharing in their beta out-of-frame sequences.

The authors used template switching to add a universal primer site and gave cDNA unique molecular identifiers. TCRdb re-derived calls from the 5' RACE reads in MiXCR, one entry per CDR3 protein. The sample shows under 500,000 distinct CDR3 sequences, 13% to 15% of them seen only once. The sample also formed part of further work on yellow fever vaccine responses in identical twins.

The gene calls are TRBV11-2 and TRBJ1-1, with unresolved D. Material for sequencing was CD4+ T cells sorted from blood. This clonotype was obtained from a woman aged 18-30 years in good health. For the CDR3, the DNA is TGTGCCAGCAGCTCTCACAGGAACACTGAAGCTTTCTTT. This codes for CASSSHRNTEAFF.